A selection of T cell receptor beta chains follows, all from one sample in a study of cytomegalovirus exposure and HLA in healthy donors. Generated by immunoSEQ multiplex PCR, the TCRdb table keeps only in-frame clones and is missing some. Among approximately 140,000 clones listed, 80% were seen once. Sequencing was carried out using PBMCs. Source of these receptors: a middle-aged woman in good health and CMV-seronegative. Both conserved end residues are part of each CDR3. A D gene is named only where the DNA matches it firmly. Size is omitted from some rows. Given values are once, few, many or a class for expanded clones.

TRBJ2-5 TRBV7-9 - TRBD2 TGTGCCAGCAGCCAGCCCAGCATTGGGGGGGAGCCGACCCAGTACTTC CASSQPSIGGEPTQYF
TRBJ1-5 TRBV19 - TRBD1 TGTGCCAGTAGTCCACGGGCAGGGGGCGTCTCGTTGAGCAATCAGCCCCAGCATTTT CASSPRAGGVSLSNQPQHF
TRBJ2-5 TRBV5-1 few TRBD1 TGCGCCAGCAGCCAAGGACAGGAGTTACAAGAGACCCAGTACTTC CASSQGQELQETQYF
TRBJ2-7 TRBV6-1 - - TGTGCCAGCAGTGATCCGGGATCCGAGGAGCAGTACTTC CASSDPGSEEQYF
TRBJ1-1 TRBV4-2 - TRBD1 TGTGCCAGCAGCCGACGATCAGGGGGGAACACTGAAGCTTTCTTT CASSRRSGGNTEAFF
TRBJ2-7 TRBV7-9 - - TGTGCCAGCAGGGCAGGGGCGGAGCAGTACTTC CASRAGAEQYF
TRBJ1-5 TRBV2 - - TGTGCCAGCAGTGAAAGGCATGACAGGCTAAATCAGCCCCAGCATTTT CASSERHDRLNQPQHF
TRBJ2-7 TRBV28 - - TGTGCCAGCATCTCGACTCTTTCCTACGAGCAGTACTTC CASISTLSYEQYF
TRBJ1-1 TRBV7-9 - TRBD1 TGTGCCAGCAGCCTAGAGCGGCTACAGGGGCAAGGACGGGATGAAGCTTTCTTT CASSLERLQGQGRDEAFF
TRBJ2-7 TRBV6-1 - - TGTGCCAGCAGTGAAGGGGGGGGCGCGAGTTCCTACGAGCAGTACTTC CASSEGGGASSYEQYF
TRBJ2-7 TRBV6-1 - - TGTGCCAGCACAGGACAGATCAACTACTACGAGCAGTACTTC CASTGQINYYEQYF
TRBJ2-2 TRBV4-3 - - TGCGCCAGCAGCCGAAACTCGCGGGGTAACACCGGGGAGCTGTTTTTT CASSRNSRGNTGELFF
TRBJ1-1 TRBV5-4 - - TGTGCCAGCAGCTTGGACGGGATCACTGAAGCTTTCTTT CASSLDGITEAFF
TRBJ2-3 TRBV28 - TRBD2 TGTGCCAGCACCCCCGGGGGGACAGATACGCAGTATTTT CASTPGGTDTQYF
TRBJ2-1 TRBV5-1 - TRBD2 TGCGCCAGCAGCCCTTCCGGGACTAGCGGGAGGCCCGCATTCAATGAGCAGTTCTTC CASSPSGTSGRPAFNEQFF
TRBJ1-5 TRBV19 - - TGTGCCAGTAGGCCCAGGTATAGCAATCAGCCCCAGCATTTT CASRPRYSNQPQHF
TRBJ2-2 TRBV7-6 - TRBD1 TGTGCCAGCAGCCCCAGACAGGGGGGCACCGGGGAGCTGTTTTTT CASSPRQGGTGELFF
TRBJ1-3 TRBV5-1 once TRBD1 TGCGCCAGCAGCTCGCGGAGACAGGGACAGATAGGAAACACCATATATTTT CASSSRRQGQIGNTIYF
TRBJ2-5 TRBV18 - TRBD2 TGTGCCAGCTCACCACAACCACTAGCGGGAGGGCCCTCGGAGACCCAGTACTTC CASSPQPLAGGPSETQYF
TRBJ2-7 TRBV7-9 - TRBD1 TGTGCCAGCAGCTCGAACCGGGACAGGGGTTCCGAGCAGTACTTC CASSSNRDRGSEQYF
TRBJ2-1 TRBV9 - TRBD2 TGTGCCAGCAGCCCTAGACTAGCGGGGGAGTACAATGAGCAGTTCTTC CASSPRLAGEYNEQFF
TRBJ1-2 TRBV18 - - TGTGCCAGCTCACCTTCAAAGGGGTTCTATGGCTACACCTTC CASSPSKGFYGYTF
TRBJ1-5 TRBV7-8 - TRBD1 TGTGCCAGCAGCTTAGCGGGACAGGGGAGCAATCAGCCCCAGCATTTT CASSLAGQGSNQPQHF
TRBJ2-2 TRBV4-3 - TRBD1 TGCGCCAGCAGCCAAGATCGGACAGGGTCGGGGACCGGGGAGCTGTTTTTT CASSQDRTGSGTGELFF
TRBJ2-1 TRBV6-5 - TRBD2 TGTGCCAGCAGTTTCTTAGCGGGAGCCAACAATGAGCAGTTCTTC CASSFLAGANNEQFF
TRBJ1-1 TRBV27 - - TGTGCCAGCAGTTTGGAGGGGCGGACCACTGAAGCTTTCTTT CASSLEGRTTEAFF
TRBJ1-1 TRBV28 - - TGTGCCAGCATCTCTGCCCGGGTCGTTCCGGTGGGCACTGAAGCTTTCTTT CASISARVVPVGTEAFF
TRBJ1-2 TRBV7-9 few - TGTGCCAGCAGCCTTGGCGGGATTGGGGGCTACACCTTC CASSLGGIGGYTF
TRBJ2-4 TRBV6-1 - - TGTGCCAGCAGTGAATCACAGGGTAAAAACATTCAGTACTTC CASSESQGKNIQYF
TRBJ1-2 TRBV19 - TRBD1 TGTGCCAGTAGTATAGTGGACAGGGATTCGGCTGGCTACACCTTC CASSIVDRDSAGYTF
TRBJ1-2 TRBV6-1 - - TGTGCCAGCAGTGACACATCAACAGACAGTGGCGGCTACACCTTC CASSDTSTDSGGYTF
TRBJ2-7 TRBV11-3 - - TGTGCCAGCAACCACCTAACAGGGTCCCCCTACGAGCAGTACTTC CASNHLTGSPYEQYF
TRBJ2-5 TRBV7-7 - - TGTGCTAGCAGCTTATCGGACTCGTCACAAGAGACCCAGTACTTC CASSLSDSSQETQYF
TRBJ2-2 TRBV7-9 - - TGTGCCGGGCGATCAGCGGCATCCCGCGGGGCCGGGGAGCTGTTTTTT CAGRSAASRGAGELFF
TRBJ2-2 TRBV4-3 few TRBD1 TGCGCCAGCAGCTTGGACAGGGGGGCGGACACCGGGGAGCTGTTTTTT CASSLDRGADTGELFF
TRBJ2-7 TRBV19 - TRBD1 TGTGCCAGTAGTAGAAGACAGGGGGTAGGGTACGAGCAGTACTTC CASSRRQGVGYEQYF
TRBJ1-1 TRBV14 - TRBD1 TGTGCCACCCGACAGGGTTTGAACACTGAAGCTTTCTTT CATRQGLNTEAFF
TRBJ1-2 TRBV6-6 - TRBD1 TGTGCCAGCGGCTTAGGGGGCGGAGGCTACACCTTC CASGLGGGGYTF
TRBJ1-2 TRBV5-6 - TRBD1 TGTGCCAGCAGTTCCGGGACAGGAGATTCTAACTATGGCTACACCTTC CASSSGTGDSNYGYTF
TRBJ2-7 TRBV7-2 - - TGTGCCAGCAGCTTAGAATCGGGAGCCACCTACGAGCAGTACTTC CASSLESGATYEQYF
TRBJ1-1 TRBV11-2 once - TGTGCCAGCAGCCTGGCACGGGGAACCACTGAAGCTTTCTTT CASSLARGTTEAFF
TRBJ2-5 TRBV6-6 - TRBD1 TGTGCCAGCACCGGACAGGGCGAGACCCAGTACTTC CASTGQGETQYF
TRBJ2-1 TRBV5-5 few TRBD2 TGTGCCAGCAGCCTTGGTAGCGGGGCTAATGAGCAGTTCTTC CASSLGSGANEQFF
TRBJ1-2 TRBV29-1 - TRBD1 TGCAGCGTTGGGACAGGGGGCAACTATGGCTACACCTTC CSVGTGGNYGYTF
TRBJ1-2 TRBV29-1 - TRBD1 TGCAGCGTTGAGACGGACAGGGAAGATGGCTACACCTTC CSVETDREDGYTF
TRBJ2-3 TRBV2 - TRBD2 TGTGCCAGCGGAGGAGGGCATCAGCTAGCGGGGGCCCCGGTTAGCACAGATACGCAGTATTTT CASGGGHQLAGAPVSTDTQYF
TRBJ1-3 TRBV4-1 - - TGCGCCAGCAGCCAAGAGGGCAGAGGAAACACCATATATTTT CASSQEGRGNTIYF
TRBJ2-1 TRBV4-1 - - TGCGCCAGCAGCGCTCTAGCTGGCGATGAGCAGTTCTTC CASSALAGDEQFF
TRBJ2-7 TRBV19 once TRBD2 TGTGCCAGTAGTCCCCGCGTGGCGGGAGGGCCGGGGGCTGAGCAGTACTTC CASSPRVAGGPGAEQYF